The T cell receptor beta chain under discussion was sequenced for a study of human T cells and chemical hapten exposure. Study summary: Patches with 0.01% DPC went on the upper back, and the tests were read at 6 days.

Trimming took 0 bases from V and 7 from J, leaving 12 bases between them. The CDR3 spans 13 residues. Germline V gives CDR1 DFQATT, CDR2 SNEGSKA (reference sequence). This clonotype occurred a few times. As for time point: patch test 2, 6 weeks after DPC sensitization. Treatment specified: therapeutic diphenylcyclopropenone sensitization with weekly scalp DPC. Participating donors were patients with alopecia, aged 18 to 70 years, considered appropriate candidates for DPC. TCRdb independently ran MiXCR on the RACE reads; one entry per CDR3 protein. The sample includes roughly 84,000 distinct CDR3 sequences, about 10% of them seen just once.

V usage is TRBV20-1 and J usage is TRBJ2-5; D possibly corresponds to TRBD1 (5 bases). The sequence came from a woman aged 45-65 years with alopecia areata. Some clones in this sample may be carry-over from other donors' samples. The input for sequencing was whole blood, taken in connection with sensitization to the hapten diphenylcyclopropenone (DPC). CDR3 DNA sequence: TGCAGTGCTAGAGACTCAGGGAAACCGACCCAGTACTTC. Encoded protein: CSARDSGKPTQYF.